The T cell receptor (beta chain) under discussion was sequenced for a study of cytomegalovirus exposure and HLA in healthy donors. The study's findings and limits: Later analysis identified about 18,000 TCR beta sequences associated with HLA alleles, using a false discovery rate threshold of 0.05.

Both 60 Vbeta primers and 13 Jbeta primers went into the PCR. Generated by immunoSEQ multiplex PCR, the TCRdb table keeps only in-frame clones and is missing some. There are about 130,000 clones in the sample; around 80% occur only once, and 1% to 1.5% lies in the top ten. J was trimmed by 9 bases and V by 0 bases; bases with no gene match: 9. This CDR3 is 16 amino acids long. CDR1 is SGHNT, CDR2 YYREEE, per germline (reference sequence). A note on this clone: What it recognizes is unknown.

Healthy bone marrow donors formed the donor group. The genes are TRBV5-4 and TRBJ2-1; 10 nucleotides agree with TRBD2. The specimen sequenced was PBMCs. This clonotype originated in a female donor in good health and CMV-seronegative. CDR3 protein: CASSLVGLAGVGEQFF. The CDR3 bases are TGTGCCAGCAGCTTGGTAGGGCTAGCGGGAGTGGGTGAGCAGTTCTTC.